These T cell receptor beta chains were read from a single sample in a study of blood T cell repertoires in COVID-19. Using immunoSEQ multiplex PCR, the repertoire was profiled, and TCRdb retains in-frame clones only, with some absent. The sample has about 140,000 clones; 60% to 80% are singletons. Source material: peripheral blood. The receptor set was obtained from a man in his fifties or sixties who had recovered from COVID-19. CDR3s include the opening cysteine and the closing phenylalanine or tryptophan. D genes are given only for firm matches.

TRBD2,TRBJ2-3,TRBV7-9,CASSLNLGLARDTQYF
.,TRBJ2-1,TRBV19,CASRSVDNEQFF
.,TRBJ1-1,TRBV7-8,CASSLVTGNTEAFF
.,TRBJ2-5,TRBV5-1,CASRQTQETQYF
.,TRBJ2-6,TRBV6-2/TRBV6-3,CASSQGRRGGANVLTF
TRBD2,TRBJ2-1,TRBV7-2,CASSASGSGYNEQFF
TRBD2,TRBJ2-7,TRBV5-4,CASSGGTSVSYEQYF
TRBD1,TRBJ2-7,TRBV19,CASSTGGNEQYF
TRBD1,TRBJ2-3,TRBV7-2,CASSLTAGGSDTQYF
TRBD1,TRBJ1-6,TRBV30,CAWRTGGNSPLHF
.,TRBJ2-3,TRBV9,CASSKDPPTGDTQYF
TRBD1,TRBJ1-4,TRBV7-9,CASSRGDRGDEKLFF
TRBD1,TRBJ1-4,TRBV2,CASTRSRDRGRGEKLFF